This T cell receptor beta chain emerged from a study of human T cells and chemical hapten exposure. At the level of the study: Skin of the upper inner arm, approximately 2 cm by approximately 2 cm, received 2% DPC for sensitization. Patients received weekly diphenylcyclopropenone doses to the scalp throughout the approximately 24-week study. Across samples, TCR yields varied, mostly owing to small differences in pooled library volumes.

The CDR3 totals 14 residues. With 2 bases removed from V and 4 bases from J, the gap between germline ends came to 6 bases. Per germline, CDR1 SGHTA and CDR2 FQGNSA. Time point meaning: patch test 3, about 24 weeks after DPC sensitization. Described treatment: therapeutic diphenylcyclopropenone sensitization with weekly scalp DPC. Blood collection took place prior to placing each patch test. MiXCR was run by TCRdb on the RACE reads, yielding one entry per CDR3 protein. The sample contains some 170,000 distinct CDR3 sequences, 25% to 35% of which appear only once. V and J are TRBV7-2 and TRBJ1-6, with unresolved D. The specimen was whole blood, collected in connection with sensitization to the hapten diphenylcyclopropenone (DPC). This receptor was taken from a woman younger than 30 with alopecia areata. Some clones in this sample may be carry-over from other donors' samples. The CDR3 spells CASSLRRYNSPLHF. In DNA, the CDR3 is TGTGCCAGCAGCTTACGGCGGTATAATTCACCCCTCCACTTT.